These 10 T cell receptor beta chains were sequenced from one sample in a study of response to subunit inactivated influenza vaccine. TCRdb fed the RT-PCR reads into MiXCR, producing one record per CDR3 protein. The sample lists approximately 700,000 distinct CDR3 sequences, roughly 13% seen once, with approximately 6.5% in the top ten. The sequencing used PBMCs from blood, collected approximately 15 days before vaccination. The receptor set was obtained from a man between 50 and 59 years old who received an inactivated influenza vaccine.

The rearrangement uses TRBV20-1 and TRBJ1-2; D is ambiguous. Trimming took 5 bases from V and 7 from J, leaving 11 bases between them. Germline V gives CDR1 DFQATT, CDR2 SNEGSKA (reference sequence). This CDR3 has 11 amino acids. The CDR3 loop is CSAFLVTGYTF. CDR3 DNA sequence: TGCAGTGCTTTCTTAGTGACTGGCTACACCTTC.

This clonotype was seen a few times. The rearrangement joins TRBV20-1 to TRBJ2-2; the D gene is possibly TRBD2 (5 bases). In germline, CDR1 is DFQATT, CDR2 SNEGSKA (reference sequence). The V end was cut by 4 bases, the J end by 4 bases, with 13 bases between. The CDR3 spans 14 residues. Here the CDR3 reads CSANWARGTGELFF. In nucleotides, the CDR3 is TGCAGTGCTAATTGGGCTCGGGGCACCGGGGAGCTGTTTTTT.

The table lists this clonotype with a few counts. The chain uses TRBV6-1 and TRBJ2-3; TRBD1 matches at 7 bases. The V segment lost 7 bases and the J segment 2 bases; nucleotides outside the gene matches: 6. This CDR3 has 14 amino acids. CDR1 is MNHNS and CDR2 is SASEGT in the germline V gene. In DNA form, the CDR3 reads TGTGCCAGCAAAGGGGGCACCCTCACAGATACGCAGTATTTT. It is translated as CASKGGTLTDTQYF.

This chain joins TRBV19 and TRBJ2-5, with D possibly being TRBD2 (5 bases). CDR1 and CDR2 (germline): LNHDA, SQIVND (reference sequence). V was shortened by 6 bases and J by 4 bases, with 18 bases between the two germline ends. CDR3 size: 15 residues. CDR3 nucleotide sequence: TGTGCCAGTAGCCTCCGGCCCGGACTGGGAGAGACCCAGTACTTC. Residues: CASSLRPGLGETQYF.

This clonotype has more than one count but fewer than ten. This chain joins TRBV20-1 and TRBJ1-6; 10 nucleotides match TRBD1. Germline V gene sequence: CDR1 DFQATT, CDR2 SNEGSKA (reference sequence). CDR3 size: 19 residues. With V trimmed by 0 bases and J by 1 base, 9 bases remained unmatched. This CDR3 reads CSARDWADRGLSYNSPLHF. CDR3 nucleotide sequence: TGCAGTGCTAGAGATTGGGCCGACAGGGGGCTTTCCTATAATTCACCCCTCCACTTT.

CDR3 DNA sequence: TGTGCCAGCAGCCAAGATCCCAGCGTCACAGATACGCAGTATTTT. Translation: CASSQDPSVTDTQYF. The rearrangement uses TRBV3-1 and TRBJ2-3; D is unresolved. Trimming removed 0 bases at V and 2 bases at J, with 9 bases between. In germline, CDR1 is LGHDT, CDR2 YNNKEL (reference sequence). This CDR3 region has 15 residues.

The chain joins TRBV5-1 to TRBJ1-2, with TRBD1 matching over 7 bases. Germline CDR1 reads SGHRS; CDR2 reads YFSETQ. Germline trimming cut 4 bases from V and 1 base from J; bases unmatched to any gene: 7. The CDR3 extends over 15 amino acids. The CDR3 bases are TGCGCCAGCAGCGACGGGACAGCCGGTAACTATGGCTACACCTTC. It encodes CASSDGTAGNYGYTF.

This clonotype was seen more than once but under ten times. The chain joins TRBV7-9 to TRBJ2-3; 12 bases align to TRBD2. Germline CDR1 SEHNR, CDR2 FQNEAQ (reference sequence). The V gene end was trimmed by 6 bases and the J gene end by 6 bases; junction bases not matched to a gene: 10. The CDR3 contains 16 residues. The CDR3 DNA follows: TGTGCCAGCAGTCCTACTAGCGGGAGGTCTCTGGATACGCAGTATTTT. This encodes CASSPTSGRSLDTQYF.

J is TRBJ2-2 and V is TRBV11-2, with 7 bases matching TRBD2. The V gene's germline CDR1 is SGHAT and CDR2 FQNNGV. The CDR3 totals 14 residues. Trimming removed 4 bases from V and 3 bases from J; junction bases left unmatched: 2. The CDR3 nucleotides are TGTGCCAGCAGCTGGGGACTATACACCGGGGAGCTGTTTTTT. This translates into CASSWGLYTGELFF.

V gene TRBV6-2 or TRBV6-3 combines with J gene TRBJ2-1; 14 bases align to TRBD2. CDR1 is MNHEY, CDR2 SVGEGT, per germline. The junction had 15 bases not matched to a gene; V was cut back by 2 bases and J by 0 bases. The CDR3 consists of 22 residues. CDR3 sequence reads: CASSYIPPGLAGATVSYNEQFF. The DNA of the CDR3 is TGTGCCAGCAGTTACATTCCTCCGGGACTAGCGGGGGCGACCGTCTCCTACAATGAGCAGTTCTTC.